Below, 8 T cell receptor beta chains from the same sample are listed, as sequenced in a study of CD8 T cells in ankylosing spondylitis (TCRdb year 2017). The library was prepared using 5' RACE. Sequenced on an Illumina HiSeq 2500. TCRdb reworked the public reads: Q25 trimming with fastp, MiXCR clone assembly, productive beta chains retained. All rows with the same CDR3 protein become a single entry with the most common DNA and genes. In this sample the table shows roughly 120,000 distinct CDR3 sequences, 12% to 15% of which occur a single time. Almost 3% of the sample is held by the ten biggest clonotypes. The sample comprised blood, either unsorted or a sorted T cell fraction (not recorded which). The origin of the receptors is a female donor with ankylosing spondylitis or in good health (not recorded which).

V gene TRBV18 combines with J gene TRBJ2-2; D remains unclear. Germline loops: CDR1 KGHSH, CDR2 LQKENI. V was shortened by 2 bases and J by 2 bases, with 9 bases between the two germline ends. The CDR3 totals 15 residues. For the CDR3, the DNA is TGTGCCAGCTCACCATCATTTGACAACACCGGGGAGCTGTTTTTT. Amino acids: CASSPSFDNTGELFF.

This clonotype was observed at least ten times. The gene calls are TRBV7-8 and TRBJ1-6; TRBD1 matches at 9 bases. Germline V gives CDR1 SGHVS, CDR2 FQNEAQ. This CDR3 region has 18 residues. Unmatched junction bases numbered 11, after V lost 1 base and J lost 7 bases. CDR3 region: CASSLVVGRDRANSPLHF. CDR3 sequence (DNA): TGTGCCAGCAGCTTAGTGGTTGGCCGGGACAGGGCAAATTCACCCCTCCACTTT. Full variable domain (remainder filled in from reference TRBV7-8 and TRBJ1-6): GAGVSQSPRYKVAKRGQDVALRCDPISGHVSLFWYQQALGQGPEFLTYFQNEAQLDKSGLPSDRFFAERPEGSVSTLKIQRTQQEDSAVYLCASSLVVGRDRANSPLHFGNGTRLTVT.

The rearrangement joins TRBV12-3 or TRBV12-4 to TRBJ2-3, with 7 bases matching TRBD2. This CDR3 has 15 residues. With V trimmed by 1 base and J by 4 bases, 5 bases remained unmatched. The CDR3 bases are TGTGCCAGCAGTTTAGTTGGGGAGGGCCCAGATACGCAGTATTTT. This gives the protein CASSLVGEGPDTQYF.

This clonotype was found many times. This chain joins TRBV6-2 or TRBV6-3 and TRBJ2-1; TRBD2 matches 12 bases. This CDR3 region has 18 residues. V dropped 5 bases and J dropped 3; count of bases not matched to a gene: 11. Germline CDR1 and CDR2: MNHEY and SVGEGT. CDR3 bases: TGTGCCAGCAGTCTTCAAGGCGGACTAGCGGGGATCTACAATGAGCAGTTCTTC. As protein: CASSLQGGLAGIYNEQFF.

The chain has TRBV7-2 and TRBJ1-2; D perhaps matches TRBD1 (6 bases). V was trimmed by 7 bases and J by 5 bases, leaving 14 bases between them. Germline V gene sequence: CDR1 SGHTA, CDR2 FQGNSA. The CDR3 is made up of 13 amino acids. CDR3 residues: CASTKQGGYGYTF. The CDR3 nucleotides are TGTGCCAGCACGAAACAAGGGGGGTATGGCTACACCTTC.

The rearrangement joins TRBV30 to TRBJ1-2, with D possibly TRBD1 on 5 matching bases. From germline, CDR1 is GTSNPN and CDR2 SVGIG (reference sequence). Trimming removed 6 bases from V and 2 bases from J, with 13 bases in between. The CDR3 loop spans 13 amino acids. CDR3 coding DNA: TGTGCCTGCCCAAAAGGGGAAAACTATGGCTACACCTTC. Protein sequence: CACPKGENYGYTF.

In its sample, this clonotype was seen many times. This rearrangement joins TRBV19 to TRBJ1-2; D is ambiguous. V lost 4 bases to trimming and J lost 0 bases, with 6 bases between them. This CDR3 comprises 13 residues. The germline V gene has CDR1 LNHDA and CDR2 SQIVND (reference sequence). CDR3 DNA: TGTGCCAGTAGTACGGGCGCTAACTATGGCTACACCTTC. As protein: CASSTGANYGYTF.

This clonotype appeared many times. The V and J genes are TRBV28 and TRBJ2-3; 10 bases are a match to TRBD2. The CDR3 loop spans 17 amino acids. The germline V gene has CDR1 MDHEN and CDR2 SYDVKM. The V gene end was trimmed by 3 bases and the J gene end by 1 base; junction bases not matched to a gene: 7. CDR3 DNA: TGTGCCAGCAGTTTTGACGTCGGACTAGCGGGCACAGATACGCAGTATTTT. Its protein product is CASSFDVGLAGTDTQYF.